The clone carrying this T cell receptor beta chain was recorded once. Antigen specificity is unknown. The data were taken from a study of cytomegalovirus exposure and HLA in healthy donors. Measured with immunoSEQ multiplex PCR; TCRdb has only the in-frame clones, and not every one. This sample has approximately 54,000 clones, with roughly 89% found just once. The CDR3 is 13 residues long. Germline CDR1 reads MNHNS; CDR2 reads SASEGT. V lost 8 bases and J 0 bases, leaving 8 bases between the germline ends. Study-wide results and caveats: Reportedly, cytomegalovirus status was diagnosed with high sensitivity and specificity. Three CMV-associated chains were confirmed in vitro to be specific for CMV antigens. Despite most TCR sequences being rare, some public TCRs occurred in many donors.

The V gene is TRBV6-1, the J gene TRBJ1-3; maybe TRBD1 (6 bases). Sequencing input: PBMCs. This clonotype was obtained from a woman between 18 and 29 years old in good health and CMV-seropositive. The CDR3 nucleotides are TGTGCCAGCGGACAGTCCTCTGGAAACACCATATATTTT. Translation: CASGQSSGNTIYF.